Included here is one TCR beta chain sequence, with context. Antigen unknown. This specimen comes from a study of shared clonotypes between healthy human individuals. Profiling relied on immunoSEQ multiplex PCR, and the TCRdb table lists in-frame clones only, not all of them. The table records around 1,000,000 clones, around three quarters of them present only once. Germline CDR1 SGHRS, CDR2 YFSETQ. V was trimmed by 4 bases and J by 5 bases, leaving 15 bases between them. The CDR3 contains 15 residues. Each donor was a Caucasian adult residing in Nashville, Tennessee. Study-wide findings and caveats: Represented diversity (both genetic and exposure-history) was limited by the small number of donors.

The clonotype was recovered from a man between 18 and 29 years old in good health. Some clones in this sample may be carry-over from other donors' samples. Specimen: memory CD4+ T cells from PBMCs. Subset denoted: CD45RA-negative fraction. The genes are TRBV5-1 and TRBJ1-4, with D possibly being TRBD1 (6 bases). The CDR3 bases are TGCGCCAGCAGCCCGGGGGCCACTCACAATGAAAAACTGTTTTTT. Amino acids: CASSPGATHNEKLFF.